These 24 T cell receptor beta chains came from one sample sequenced in a study of cytomegalovirus exposure and HLA in healthy donors. A multiplex PCR was run with 60 Vbeta primers and 13 Jbeta primers. The repertoire was sequenced with immunoSEQ multiplex PCR; TCRdb's copy has only in-frame clones and lacks some. The sample lists around 130,000 clones; around 82% were seen once. The sample was PBMCs. Source of these receptors: a male donor in good health and CMV-seropositive.

On this clone: Relative to the germline gene, one junction end is altered; a read error may explain this. This sample includes further DNA sequences coding for the same CDR3. CDR3 residues: CATSRIYDSNQPQHF. CDR3 DNA: TGTGCCACCAGCAGGATCTATGATAGCAATCAGCCCCAGCATTTC. The chain joins TRBV15 to TRBJ1-5; D is undetermined. The CDR3 is made up of 15 amino acids. The germline CDR1 and CDR2 sequences are LNHNV and YYDKDF (reference sequence).

The rearrangement links TRBV28 to TRBJ1-5; no reliable D call. Between the trimmed V and J ends, which lost 3 bases and 0 bases, there was a span of 21 bases. In germline, CDR1 is MDHEN, CDR2 SYDVKM. The CDR3 has 19 residues. The CDR3 protein is CASSFIWGAASYSNQPQHF. The CDR3 nucleotides are TGTGCCAGCAGTTTTATATGGGGAGCGGCCTCTTATAGCAATCAGCCCCAGCATTTT. The variable domain in full, completed from reference TRBV28 and TRBJ1-5, reads DVKVTQSSRYLVKRTGEKVFLECVQDMDHENMFWYRQDPGLGLRLIYFSYDVKMKEKGDIPEGYSVSREKKERFSLILESASTNQTSMYLCASSFIWGAASYSNQPQHFGDGTRLSIL.

V and J are TRBV28 and TRBJ1-5, with 10 bases that match TRBD1. This CDR3 contains 16 residues. J gave up 9 bases and V 6 bases, and 14 bases lay outside the gene matches. In germline, CDR1 is MDHEN, CDR2 SYDVKM. The CDR3 bases are TGTGCCAGCAGCCCGATCACGGGACAGGGGTCGGTGCCCCAGCATTTT. Its protein product is CASSPITGQGSVPQHF.

With regard to this clone: Compared with germline, one end of the junction differs, possibly owing to a read error. The chain recombines TRBV7-2 with TRBJ2-4; TRBD2 aligns across 11 bases. The CDR3 consists of 17 residues. Germline V gene data show CDR1 as SGHTA and CDR2 as FQGNSA. The CDR3 loop is CATSRTSGQVGKNSQYF. The CDR3 DNA is TGTGCCACCTCGAGGACTAGCGGGCAAGTGGGCAAAAACAGTCAGTACTTC.

The V gene is TRBV15, the J gene TRBJ2-1, with D perhaps TRBD2 (5 bases). V lost 2 bases, J lost 3 bases, and 11 bases lay in between. The V gene's germline CDR1 is LNHNV and CDR2 YYDKDF (reference sequence). The CDR3 runs to 15 residues. CDR3 in amino acids: CATSRPDGNYNEQFF. CDR3 coding DNA: TGTGCCACCAGCAGACCTGACGGGAACTACAATGAGCAGTTCTTC. Combining the CDR3 with reference TRBV15 and TRBJ2-1 gives the whole variable domain DAMVIQNPRYQVTQFGKPVTLSCSQTLNHNVMYWYQQKSSQAPKLLFHYYDKDFNNEADTPDNFQSRRPNTSFCFLDIRSPGLGDTAMYLCATSRPDGNYNEQFFGPGTRLTVL.

This chain links TRBV19 with TRBJ2-5; a possible D gene is TRBD1 (6 bases). The V gene lost 1 base and the J gene lost 1 base, with 10 bases spanning the gap. This CDR3 is built from 15 residues. The germline gives CDR1 LNHDA, CDR2 SQIVND (reference sequence). CDR3: CASSIGGQSQETQYF. DNA for the CDR3: TGTGCCAGTAGTATAGGTGGACAGAGCCAAGAGACCCAGTACTTC.

The chain is built from TRBV29-1 and TRBJ1-4; D remains ambiguous. V lost 2 bases and J 3 bases, leaving 7 bases between the germline ends. CDR3 length: 13 amino acids. CDR1 is SQVTM and CDR2 is ANQGSEA in the germline V gene. CDR3 bases: TGCAGCGTTGAATCCGGGTCTAATGAAAAACTGTTTTTT. Translation gives CSVESGSNEKLFF.

This clone was recorded only once. The V and J genes are TRBV19 and TRBJ2-7; TRBD1 matches 7 bases. The CDR3 has 13 amino acids. CDR1 is LNHDA, CDR2 SQIVND, per germline (reference sequence). V shed 4 bases, J shed 2 bases, and the junction held 2 bases outside the gene matches. The CDR3 bases are TGTGCCAGTAGTACGACAGGGACCTACGAGCAGTACTTC. This codes for CASSTTGTYEQYF.

This clone was seen just once. The chain joins TRBV19 to TRBJ1-3; D might be TRBD1 (6 bases). V was shortened by 3 bases and J by 0 bases, with 12 bases between the two germline ends. The CDR3 has 16 residues. In germline, CDR1 is LNHDA, CDR2 SQIVND (reference sequence). CDR3 loop: CASSIWDTGSGNTIYF. The CDR3, as DNA: TGTGCCAGTAGTATCTGGGACACCGGCTCTGGAAACACCATATATTTT.

The chain links TRBV11-2 to TRBJ2-2, with TRBD1 as a possible D gene (6 bases). Germline V CDR1 and CDR2: SGHAT, FQNNGV. The CDR3 has 16 residues. V was clipped by 6 bases and J by 5 bases, with 19 bases between them. CDR3 region: CASSDPGQLITGELFF. For the CDR3, the DNA is TGTGCCAGCAGTGACCCGGGACAATTGATAACCGGGGAGCTGTTTTTT.

This clone appeared once. This rearrangement joins TRBV18 to TRBJ1-1, with 8 nucleotides matching TRBD1. Germline CDR1 and CDR2: KGHSH and LQKENI. This CDR3 contains 17 residues. V lost 1 base and J lost 4; bases outside the gene matches: 11. The CDR3 here is CASSPQVGQGRSTEAFF. Here the CDR3 DNA reads TGTGCCAGCTCACCACAGGTAGGACAGGGACGGAGCACTGAAGCTTTCTTT.

The chain uses TRBV6-5 and TRBJ2-1, with 13 bases identical to TRBD2. The CDR3 length is 15 residues. CDR1 is MNHEY, CDR2 SVGAGI, per germline. The J segment lost 7 bases and the V segment lost 5 bases, leaving 5 bases of the junction unmatched. As DNA, the CDR3 is TGTGCCAGCAGTCCCACTAGCGGGAGGGGGAATGAGCAGTTCTTC. It is translated as CASSPTSGRGNEQFF.

The chain is built from TRBV7-8 and TRBJ1-3; no clear D. The CDR3 is 15 residues long. Trimming shortened V by 1 base and J by 1 base, and 8 bases separated the two germline ends. Germline loops: CDR1 SGHVS, CDR2 FQNEAQ. The CDR3 loop is CASSLVRGSGNTIYF. Written as DNA, the CDR3 is TGTGCCAGCAGCTTAGTGAGAGGATCTGGAAACACCATATATTTT.

In regard to this clone: The sample has other DNA sequences that encode this CDR3 too. The chain joins TRBV11-2 to TRBJ2-7; D may be TRBD1 (5 bases). This CDR3 has 12 residues. Germline V gene data show CDR1 as SGHAT and CDR2 as FQNNGV. V was pared by 2 bases and J by 4 bases, with 6 bases between. For the CDR3, the DNA is TGTGCCAGCAGCTTACAGGGTTACGAGCAGTACTTC. It encodes CASSLQGYEQYF.

The genes are TRBV6-5 and TRBJ2-2; tentatively, D is TRBD2 (6 bases). CDR1 and CDR2 from the germline V gene are MNHEY and SVGAGI. Trimming cost V 3 bases and J 7 bases, with 9 bases left between them. This CDR3 has 13 amino acids. CDR3 loop: CASSYGGNGELFF. CDR3 DNA sequence: TGTGCCAGCAGTTATGGGGGGAACGGGGAGCTGTTTTTT.

On this clone: The sample carries other DNA sequences with the same CDR3. The chain has TRBV7-9 and TRBJ2-1; 13 bases are a match to TRBD2. This CDR3 spans 15 amino acids. Trimming cost V 5 bases and J 6 bases; bases outside gene matches: 4. Germline V gene sequence: CDR1 SEHNR, CDR2 FQNEAQ (reference sequence). The chain's CDR3 is CASSPGLAGVNEQFF. DNA for the CDR3: TGTGCCAGCAGCCCCGGACTAGCGGGGGTCAATGAGCAGTTCTTC.

The J gene is TRBJ1-2, the V gene TRBV10-3, with D tentatively TRBD1 (6 bases). Trimming took off 3 bases at V and 0 bases at J, with 11 bases between the two ends. Per the germline V gene, CDR1 is ENHRY and CDR2 is SYGVKD. The CDR3 sequence is 15 residues long. Here the CDR3 reads CAISDRQDTNYGYTF. The CDR3 bases are TGTGCCATCAGTGATCGACAGGATACTAACTATGGCTACACCTTC.

This chain joins TRBV4-3 and TRBJ2-6; 7 bases are a match to TRBD2. Trimming took 0 bases from V and 0 from J; bases not matched to a gene: 17. Germline V gene sequence: CDR1 LGHNA, CDR2 YSLEER. The CDR3 spans 22 residues. CDR3 residues: CASSQDQAVAGWLGSGANVLTF. CDR3 sequence (DNA): TGCGCCAGCAGCCAAGATCAGGCGGTAGCGGGTTGGCTTGGCTCTGGGGCCAACGTCCTGACTTTC.

V is TRBV9 and J is TRBJ2-3; TRBD1 matches at 11 bases. The length of the CDR3 is 15 residues. V dropped 3 bases and J dropped 5; count of bases not matched to a gene: 5. The germline CDR1 and CDR2 sequences are SGDLS and YYNGEE. CDR3 nucleotides: TGTGCCAGCAGCGACGGACAGGGGGCAGGAGATACGCAGTATTTT. Its translation: CASSDGQGAGDTQYF.

The table lists this clone with a count of one. This chain joins TRBV11-2 and TRBJ1-4; 7 positions agree with TRBD1. The V gene end was trimmed by 0 bases and the J gene end by 0 bases; junction bases not matched to a gene: 10. Per germline, CDR1 SGHAT and CDR2 FQNNGV. This CDR3 region has 19 residues. CDR3: CASSLDLSDRAATNEKLFF. The CDR3 DNA reads TGTGCCAGCAGCTTAGATTTGTCCGACAGGGCCGCAACTAATGAAAAACTGTTTTTT.

The chain employs TRBV7-2 and TRBJ1-3; a possible D gene is TRBD1 (6 bases). Germline V gives CDR1 SGHTA, CDR2 FQGNSA. This CDR3 region has 16 residues. V gave up 5 bases and J gave up 0 bases, with 14 bases separating them. The CDR3 is CASSRVQGSSGNTIYF. The CDR3 coding sequence is TGTGCCAGCAGCCGGGTACAGGGAAGCTCTGGAAACACCATATATTTT. The variable domain in full, completed from reference TRBV7-2 and TRBJ1-3, reads GAGVSQSPSNKVTEKGKDVELRCDPISGHTALYWYRQSLGQGLEFLIYFQGNSAPDKSGLPSDRFSAERTGGSVSTLTIQRTQQEDSAVYLCASSRVQGSSGNTIYFGEGSWLTVV.

J is TRBJ2-1 and V is TRBV6-5, with 8 bases lining up with TRBD2. Germline CDR1 and CDR2: MNHEY and SVGAGI. The CDR3 extends over 15 amino acids. After removal of 2 bases from V and 4 bases from J, the junction contained 4 bases not matched to a gene. CDR3 protein: CASSYSGRPYNEQFF. The CDR3 DNA follows: TGTGCCAGCAGTTACAGCGGGAGACCGTACAATGAGCAGTTCTTC.

This clone appeared once. The chain joins TRBV6-1 to TRBJ2-2; maybe TRBD2 (5 bases). The length of the CDR3 is 13 residues. V dropped 2 bases and J dropped 7 bases, with 8 bases sitting between them. CDR1 and CDR2 from the germline V gene are MNHNS and SASEGT. CDR3 nucleotides: TGTGCCAGCAGTGAATCCGGGGTCGGGGAGCTGTTTTTT. Translation gives CASSESGVGELFF.

The gene calls are TRBV10-3 and TRBJ2-7; 8 bases agree with TRBD1. Germline-derived CDR1 and CDR2 are ENHRY and SYGVKD. CDR3 length: 15 residues. Trimming removed 0 bases from V and 6 bases from J; junction bases left unmatched: 7. CDR3: CAISESRTGNLEQYV. The CDR3, as DNA: TGTGCCATCAGTGAGTCGCGGACAGGGAATCTCGAGCAGTACGTC.